Listed below are T cell receptor beta chains from one sample, sequenced in a study of blood T cell repertoires in COVID-19. Profiled with immunoSEQ multiplex PCR; TCRdb holds only in-frame clones, not every one. The sample includes about 220,000 clones, 80% to 90% of them seen just once. Source material: peripheral blood. Source of these receptors: a man in his fifties or sixties with active or convalescent COVID-19. Both conserved end residues are part of each CDR3. A D gene is named only where the DNA matches it firmly. Some rows mark clone size as missing; the rest say once, few, many or name a class of expanded clone.

DNA: TGTGCCAGCAGCTTGGGGGGGCCGGGTGGAGCAGATACGCAGTATTTT; CDR3: CASSLGGPGGADTQYF; size: NA; V: TRBV5-5; J: TRBJ2-3; D: NA
DNA: TGTGCCAGCAGTTTACGGGGGAACGAGCAGTACTTC; CDR3: CASSLRGNEQYF; size: NA; V: TRBV12-3/TRBV12-4; J: TRBJ2-7; D: NA
DNA: TGCACTCCTTTCTCGGCGGGCGAGCAGTACTTC; CDR3: CTPFSAGEQYF; size: once; V: TRBV20-1; J: TRBJ2-7; D: NA
DNA: TGTGCCAGCAGTAGACTAGCGGGAGCCAACACCGGGGAGCTGTTTTTT; CDR3: CASSRLAGANTGELFF; size: NA; V: TRBV3-1/TRBV3-2; J: TRBJ2-2; D: TRBD2
DNA: TGTGCCAGCAGCAAACACAGGGGTGTAGATGAGCAGTTCTTC; CDR3: CASSKHRGVDEQFF; size: once; V: TRBV21-1; J: TRBJ2-1; D: NA
DNA: TGTGCCACCAGCCGAGCCCCATCTAACTATGGCTACACCTTC; CDR3: CATSRAPSNYGYTF; size: NA; V: TRBV15; J: TRBJ1-2; D: NA
DNA: TGTGCCAGCAGACCGGGACAAGTGGGCGAGCAGTACTTC; CDR3: CASRPGQVGEQYF; size: NA; V: TRBV2; J: TRBJ2-7; D: NA
DNA: TGTGCCAGCAGTTCCCGACAGGGGCCCAACTACAATGAGCAGTTCTTC; CDR3: CASSSRQGPNYNEQFF; size: NA; V: TRBV27; J: TRBJ2-1; D: TRBD1
DNA: TGTGCCAGCAGTTACTCGGGGGCATCCGGGGAGCTGTTTTTT; CDR3: CASSYSGASGELFF; size: NA; V: TRBV6-5; J: TRBJ2-2; D: NA
DNA: TGCGCCAGCAGCCTATGGTCCGGGACAGGGGCTGAAAAACTGTTTTTT; CDR3: CASSLWSGTGAEKLFF; size: once; V: TRBV5-1; J: TRBJ1-4; D: TRBD1
DNA: TGTGCCATCAAAGGGACTAGCGGGAGGGGCACCGGGGAGCTGTTTTTT; CDR3: CAIKGTSGRGTGELFF; size: NA; V: TRBV10-3; J: TRBJ2-2; D: TRBD2
DNA: TGCGCCAGCAGCTTGCCAGGAGGGAACACTGAAGCTTTCTTT; CDR3: CASSLPGGNTEAFF; size: few; V: TRBV5-1; J: TRBJ1-1; D: NA
DNA: TGTGCCAGCAGTTACCGGCTCGACGGGGTCCAAGAGACCCAGTACTTC; CDR3: CASSYRLDGVQETQYF; size: NA; V: TRBV6-6; J: TRBJ2-5; D: NA
DNA: TGCAGCGGGGGACAGGGGGATGGTGGAGATACGCAGTATTTT; CDR3: CSGGQGDGGDTQYF; size: few; V: TRBV29-1; J: TRBJ2-3; D: TRBD1
DNA: TGTGCCAGCAGCTTGATTCGACAGGGCGAAAACACCATATATTTT; CDR3: CASSLIRQGENTIYF; size: NA; V: TRBV5-6; J: TRBJ1-3; D: TRBD1
DNA: TGTGCCAGCAGCTACGGGGAAGAGACCCAGTACTTC; CDR3: CASSYGEETQYF; size: NA; V: TRBV7-6; J: TRBJ2-5; D: NA
DNA: TGTGCCAGCAGCTTGAGACTAGAAGGCGAGCAGTACTTC; CDR3: CASSLRLEGEQYF; size: NA; V: TRBV7-2; J: TRBJ2-7; D: NA
DNA: TGTGCCAGCAGCTTAGAAGGGGATCGGACTGGAAACACCATATATTTT; CDR3: CASSLEGDRTGNTIYF; size: once; V: TRBV7-9; J: TRBJ1-3; D: NA
DNA: TGCGCCAGCAGCTTGTACGCGGGAGCAGATACGCAGTATTTT; CDR3: CASSLYAGADTQYF; size: NA; V: TRBV5-1; J: TRBJ2-3; D: TRBD2
DNA: TGCGCCAGCAGCCAAGGTGGGGGACAGGGGTATGAAAAACTGTTTTTT; CDR3: CASSQGGGQGYEKLFF; size: once; V: TRBV5-1; J: TRBJ1-4; D: TRBD1
DNA: TGTGCCAGCAGCGCCCAGGGAGCGGGGGTCTACAATGAGCAGTTCTTC; CDR3: CASSAQGAGVYNEQFF; size: once; V: TRBV9; J: TRBJ2-1; D: TRBD2
DNA: TGTGCCAGTAGTCGAACAGGGGGCAGCGACTATGGCTACACCTTC; CDR3: CASSRTGGSDYGYTF; size: NA; V: TRBV19; J: TRBJ1-2; D: TRBD1
DNA: TGTGCCAGCAGTTTCGGTAGGGGGCACTACGATTTGTTCTACAATGAGCAGTTCTTC; CDR3: CASSFGRGHYDLFYNEQFF; size: NA; V: TRBV28; J: TRBJ2-1; D: TRBD1
DNA: TGTGCCAGCAGCTTGCGGGACAGCTGGACCCCTGGGGCCAACGTCCTGACTTTC; CDR3: CASSLRDSWTPGANVLTF; size: NA; V: TRBV5-5; J: TRBJ2-6; D: TRBD1